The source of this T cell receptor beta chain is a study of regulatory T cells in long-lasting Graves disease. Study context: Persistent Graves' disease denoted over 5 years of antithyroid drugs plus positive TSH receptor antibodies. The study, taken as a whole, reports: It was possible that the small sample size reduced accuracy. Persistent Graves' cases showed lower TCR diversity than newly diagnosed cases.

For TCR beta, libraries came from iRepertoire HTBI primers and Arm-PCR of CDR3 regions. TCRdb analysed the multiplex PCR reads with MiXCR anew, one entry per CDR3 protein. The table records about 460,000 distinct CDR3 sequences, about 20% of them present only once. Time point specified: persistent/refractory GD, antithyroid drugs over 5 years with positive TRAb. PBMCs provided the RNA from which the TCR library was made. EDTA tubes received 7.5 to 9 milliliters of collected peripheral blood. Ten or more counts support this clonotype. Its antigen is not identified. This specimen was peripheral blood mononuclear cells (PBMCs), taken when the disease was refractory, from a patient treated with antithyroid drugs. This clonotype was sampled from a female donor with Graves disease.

CDR3 DNA: TGTGCCAGCAGCTTAGAGCGGGGGCGCAAAAACATTCAGTACTTC. It codes for CASSLERGRKNIQYF. This chain joins TRBV11-2 and TRBJ2-4; possible D gene TRBD2, 7 bases. V lost 0 bases, J lost 3 bases, and 9 bases lay in between. This CDR3 has 15 amino acids. Germline V gene lookup returns CDR1 SGHAT and CDR2 FQNNGV. The full variable domain, with the rest looked up from reference TRBV11-2 and TRBJ2-4, is EAGVAQSPRYKIIEKRQSVAFWCNPISGHATLYWYQQILGQGPKLLIQFQNNGVVDDSQLPKDRFSAERLKGVDSTLKIQPAKLEDSAVYLCASSLERGRKNIQYFGAGTRLSVL.